This passage covers 30 T cell receptor beta chains from one sample sequenced in a study of blood T cell repertoires in COVID-19. Assay used: immunoSEQ multiplex PCR; TCRdb lists only in-frame clones, some missing. The data contain about 150,000 clones, around 80% of them singletons. The sample comprised peripheral blood. These receptors originate from a man aged 60 to 75 with acute or convalescent COVID-19.

The chain couples TRBV5-1 to TRBJ2-5, with 7 bases aligning to TRBD2. This CDR3 is 13 amino acids long. V shed 5 bases and J 5 bases; nucleotides not matched to a gene: 6. Looked up from germline, CDR1 is SGHRS and CDR2 is YFSETQ. The CDR3 region has the DNA TGCGCCAGCAGTTATGTCGGGGGGGAGACCCAGTACTTC. Its protein is CASSYVGGETQYF.

The chain joins TRBV9 to TRBJ2-1; TRBD2 matches 10 bases. V shed 3 bases and J 6 bases; nucleotides not matched to a gene: 6. The CDR3 has 15 amino acids. The germline CDR1 and CDR2 sequences are SGDLS and YYNGEE. This chain's CDR3 is CASSAKGLAVNEQFF. In nucleotides, the CDR3 is TGTGCCAGCAGCGCCAAAGGACTAGCGGTCAATGAGCAGTTCTTC.

This sequence joins TRBV6-5 and TRBJ2-7; 8 bases are shared with TRBD1. V lost 5 bases and J lost 1; bases outside the gene matches: 4. CDR3 length: 14 amino acids. CDR1 is MNHEY, CDR2 SVGAGI, per germline. In nucleotides, the CDR3 is TGTGCCAGCAGTAGGCAGGGGGCGTCCTACGAGCAGTACTTC. Amino acids: CASSRQGASYEQYF.

The rearrangement joins TRBV4-2 to TRBJ2-5; 8 positions agree with TRBD2. The CDR3 consists of 17 residues. Looked up from germline, CDR1 is LGHNA and CDR2 is YNFKEQ. V dropped 3 bases and J dropped 5; count of bases not matched to a gene: 14. CDR3 nucleotide sequence: TGTGCCAGCAGCCACACCCCAGGACTAGCAGTGGGTGAGACCCAGTACTTC. Residues: CASSHTPGLAVGETQYF.

This clone appeared many times. The chain joins TRBV11-2 to TRBJ2-7; D unresolved. The V gene's germline CDR1 is SGHAT and CDR2 FQNNGV. V was cut by 6 bases and J by 0 bases, with 3 bases left in between. There are 11 residues in the CDR3. DNA of the CDR3: TGTGCCAGCAGTAACTCCTACGAGCAGTACTTC. Amino acid sequence: CASSNSYEQYF.

The chain recombines TRBV3-1 (or the pseudogene TRBV3-2) with TRBJ2-7, with TRBD1 matching 9 bases. The V segment lost 1 base and the J segment 3 bases; nucleotides outside the gene matches: 10. Germline values: CDR1 LGHDT, CDR2 YNNKEL (reference sequence). The CDR3 has 17 residues. CDR3 DNA sequence: TGTGCCAGCAGCCAAGCTCTTCGGGACAGGGTGGTCTACGAGCAGTACTTC. Translated: CASSQALRDRVVYEQYF.

The J gene is TRBJ2-3, the V gene TRBV2; 12 bases align to TRBD2. The germline V gene encodes CDR1 SNHLY and CDR2 FYNNEI. The CDR3 runs 14 residues. The V and J ends lost 6 bases and 5 bases, in that order; junction bases with no gene match: 3. The CDR3 loop reads CASSTGLAGDTQYF. CDR3 sequence (DNA): TGTGCCAGCAGCACGGGACTAGCGGGAGATACGCAGTATTTT.

The chain uses TRBV2 and TRBJ1-1; possibly TRBD1 for D (5 bases). V lost 4 bases and J 5 bases, leaving 11 bases between the germline ends. This CDR3 contains 13 residues. CDR1 SNHLY and CDR2 FYNNEI come from the germline V gene. The CDR3 spells CASSAAEGTEAFF. CDR3 nucleotide sequence: TGTGCCAGCAGTGCCGCGGAGGGGACTGAAGCTTTCTTT.

Ten or more counts support this clone. This sequence joins TRBV18 and TRBJ1-1; TRBD1 is a possible D gene (6 bases). This CDR3 is 17 amino acids long. Germline CDR1 KGHSH, CDR2 LQKENI. Trimming stripped 1 base from V and 4 bases from J, with 19 bases between. The CDR3 DNA reads TGTGCCAGCTCACCACTACCAACAGGGTTAAGACCCACTGAAGCTTTCTTT. Its protein product is CASSPLPTGLRPTEAFF.

V gene TRBV10-3 combines with J gene TRBJ1-4, with D possibly matching TRBD1 (5 bases). V lost 0 bases, J lost 8 bases, and 13 bases lay in between. This CDR3 has 15 amino acids. Germline-derived CDR1 and CDR2 are ENHRY and SYGVKD. CDR3 DNA sequence: TGTGCCATCAGTGAGTCCGGGACCCGGGGGGAAAAACTGTTTTTT. As protein: CAISESGTRGEKLFF.

The chain combines TRBV4-2 with TRBJ1-5, with D possibly TRBD1 on 6 matching bases. The CDR3 sequence is 15 residues long. Germline V gene data show CDR1 as LGHNA and CDR2 as YNFKEQ. V dropped 1 base and J dropped 5 bases, with 12 bases sitting between them. The CDR3 reads CASSQATGRDQPQHF. The CDR3 nucleotides read TGTGCCAGCAGCCAAGCTACAGGGCGAGATCAGCCCCAGCATTTT.

J is TRBJ2-7 and V is TRBV7-2, with 11 bases identical to TRBD2. The CDR3 loop spans 15 amino acids. Germline CDR1 SGHTA, CDR2 FQGNSA. After removal of 5 bases from V and 7 bases from J, the junction contained 10 bases not matched to a gene. CDR3 loop: CASSIPLAGAEEQYF. In nucleotides, the CDR3 is TGTGCCAGCAGCATACCACTAGCGGGGGCTGAGGAGCAGTACTTC.

This clone was seen a few times. As DNA, the CDR3 is TGTGCCAGCGTCGGGGAGGGAGGCCAGCCCCAGCATTTT. Its protein is CASVGEGGQPQHF. The chain links TRBV6-5 to TRBJ1-5; D is ambiguous. V was clipped by 8 bases and J by 7 bases, with 15 bases between them. This CDR3 region has 13 residues. Germline CDR1 reads MNHEY; CDR2 reads SVGAGI.

This sequence joins TRBV30 and TRBJ2-3; no firm D call. The CDR3 is 13 amino acids. The germline CDR1 and CDR2 sequences are GTSNPN and SVGIG (reference sequence). V lost 0 bases, J lost 6 bases, and 10 bases lay in between. The CDR3 region has the DNA TGTGCCTGGAGTGTAAGAGTGAGGGATACGCAGTATTTT. It is translated as CAWSVRVRDTQYF.

This chain links TRBV5-1 with TRBJ2-2; 7 positions match TRBD2. The germline gives CDR1 SGHRS, CDR2 YFSETQ. The V gene end was trimmed by 4 bases and the J gene end by 7 bases; junction bases not matched to a gene: 10. CDR3 length equals 15 residues. The chain's CDR3 is CASSLDGRGYGELFF. DNA for the CDR3: TGCGCCAGCAGCCTCGACGGGCGGGGGTACGGGGAGCTGTTTTTT.

This clone was seen a handful of times. This chain links TRBV7-8 with TRBJ1-5; the D is unclear. Trimming took 5 bases from V and 2 from J, leaving 13 bases between them. This CDR3 spans 15 amino acids. In germline, CDR1 is SGHVS, CDR2 FQNEAQ. DNA for the CDR3: TGTGCCAGCAGCCAGTTCGGGGATCGCAATCAGCCCCAGCATTTT. Amino acids: CASSQFGDRNQPQHF.

V and J are TRBV7-2 and TRBJ2-7; a possible D gene is TRBD2 (5 bases). The CDR3 runs 15 residues. The V end was cut by 3 bases, the J end by 0 bases, with 12 bases between. Germline lookup yields CDR1 SGHTA and CDR2 FQGNSA. CDR3 DNA sequence: TGTGCCAGCAGCTTGTCCCGAGGGAGCTCCTACGAGCAGTACTTC. This encodes CASSLSRGSSYEQYF.

The rearrangement links TRBV5-6 to TRBJ1-2, with 8 bases that match TRBD1. The CDR3 contains 15 residues. Unmatched junction bases numbered 5, after V lost 0 bases and J lost 4 bases. Germline assignment: CDR1 SGHDT and CDR2 YYEEEE. As DNA, the CDR3 is TGTGCCAGCAGCTTGGCCTCAGGGGGCGCCTATGGCTACACCTTC. Amino acid sequence: CASSLASGGAYGYTF.

This clone was detected once. The rearrangement uses TRBV7-8 and TRBJ1-3; tentatively, D is TRBD1 (6 bases). Germline lookup yields CDR1 SGHVS and CDR2 FQNEAQ. This CDR3 region has 15 residues. Trimming pared 5 bases from V and 0 bases from J, leaving 11 bases between. CDR3 amino acids: CASSPRTVSGNTIYF. The CDR3 bases are TGTGCCAGCAGCCCTAGGACAGTCTCTGGAAACACCATATATTTT. The full variable domain, in which reference TRBV7-8 and TRBJ1-3 provide the parts outside the CDR3, is GAGVSQSPRYKVAKRGQDVALRCDPISGHVSLFWYQQALGQGPEFLTYFQNEAQLDKSGLPSDRFFAERPEGSVSTLKIQRTQQEDSAVYLCASSPRTVSGNTIYFGEGSWLTVV.

V and J are TRBV27 and TRBJ2-7, with TRBD1 matching over 8 bases. There are 14 residues in the CDR3. Looked up from germline, CDR1 is MNHEY and CDR2 is SMNVEV (reference sequence). V shed 5 bases, J shed 6 bases, and the junction held 9 bases outside the gene matches. The DNA of the CDR3 is TGTGCCAGCAGTCAGGCCAGGGGGCAGGGCGAGCAGTACTTC. Protein: CASSQARGQGEQYF.

This clone occurred a few times. As DNA, the CDR3 is TGTGCCAGCAGTTACCCCGGACAGGGCGCGCAGTTCTTC. Translation gives CASSYPGQGAQFF. The chain links TRBV6-5 to TRBJ2-1; 8 bases align to TRBD1. This CDR3 has 13 residues. Germline V gene sequence: CDR1 MNHEY, CDR2 SVGAGI. The ends lost 2 bases at V and 12 bases at J; junction bases unmatched: 6.

This chain joins TRBV5-4 and TRBJ2-3; D is perhaps TRBD2 (5 bases). The CDR3 is made up of 14 amino acids. The V end lost 4 bases, the J end lost 2 bases, and 11 bases lay between the germline ends. CDR1 is SGHNT, CDR2 YYREEE, per germline (reference sequence). The CDR3: CASSARASTDTQYF. The CDR3 nucleotides read TGTGCCAGCAGCGCGAGGGCCTCCACAGATACGCAGTATTTT. The whole variable domain, remainder taken from reference TRBV5-4 and TRBJ2-3, is ETGVTQSPTHLIKTRGQQVTLRCSSQSGHNTVSWYQQALGQGPQFIFQYYREEENGRGNFPPRFSGLQFPNYSSELNVNALELDDSALYLCASSARASTDTQYFGPGTRLTVL.

The V and J genes are TRBV5-1 and TRBJ2-5; tentatively, D is TRBD1 (7 bases). In germline, CDR1 is SGHRS, CDR2 YFSETQ. The CDR3 consists of 13 residues. The V end was cut by 2 bases, the J end by 5 bases, with 10 bases between. The chain's CDR3 is CASSLQGRETQYF. Here the CDR3 DNA reads TGCGCCAGCAGCTTACAGGGGAGGGAGACCCAGTACTTC.

This clone is a singleton in its sample. V gene TRBV12-2 combines with J gene TRBJ1-5. TRBV12-2 counts as a pseudogene. The CDR3 contains 13 residues. CDR3 DNA: TGTGCAAGTCGCTTAGGGGGGGTTCAGCCCCAGCATTTT. Translating it yields CASRLGGVQPQHF.

This clone was recorded a few times. This chain joins TRBV6-2 or TRBV6-3 and TRBJ2-4; weak D call: TRBD1 (5 bases). V gave up 5 bases and J gave up 8 bases, with 16 bases separating them. The CDR3 is 14 amino acids. The germline gives CDR1 MNHEY, CDR2 SVGEGT. DNA for the CDR3: TGTGCCAGCAGTACCAGTCCCAGGGAAGACATTCAGTACTTC. Translating gives CASSTSPREDIQYF.

This chain links TRBV5-1 with TRBJ2-1; TRBD1 aligns across 8 bases. CDR1 and CDR2 from the germline V gene are SGHRS and YFSETQ. Trimming cost V 5 bases and J 8 bases; bases outside gene matches: 9. The CDR3 length is 14 residues. The CDR3 here is CASRRAGGFDEQFF. The DNA of the CDR3 is TGCGCCAGCAGGCGAGCAGGGGGCTTCGATGAGCAGTTCTTC.

The chain couples TRBV10-3 to TRBJ2-7; a possible D gene is TRBD1 (5 bases). Germline V CDR1 and CDR2: ENHRY, SYGVKD. The V end was cut by 10 bases, the J end by 4 bases, with 11 bases between. The CDR3 has 11 residues. CDR3 loop: CATTRDYEQYF. The CDR3 coding sequence is TGTGCCACCACCAGGGATTACGAGCAGTACTTC.

The chain combines TRBV7-2 with TRBJ2-3; D not resolved. This CDR3 region has 14 residues. V was cut by 0 bases and J by 2 bases, with 6 bases left in between. From germline, CDR1 is SGHTA and CDR2 FQGNSA. CDR3 DNA: TGTGCCAGCAGCTTAGCCGGAGTCACAGATACGCAGTATTTT. The encoded protein is CASSLAGVTDTQYF.

The chain has TRBV14 and TRBJ1-6, with D maybe TRBD1 (6 bases). Looked up from germline, CDR1 is SGHDN and CDR2 is FVKESK. This CDR3 is 17 amino acids long. Trimming pared 1 base from V and 7 bases from J, leaving 17 bases between. CDR3 sequence (DNA): TGTGCCAGCAGCCAAGCCATGTCACAGGGACCGAATTCACCCCTCCACTTT. This translates into CASSQAMSQGPNSPLHF. The whole variable domain, remainder taken from reference TRBV14 and TRBJ1-6, is EAGVTQFPSHSVIEKGQTVTLRCDPISGHDNLYWYRRVMGKEIKFLLHFVKESKQDESGMPNNRFLAERTGGTYSTLKVQPAELEDSGVYFCASSQAMSQGPNSPLHFGNGTRLTVT.

The chain couples TRBV19 to TRBJ1-5; D gene unclear. The CDR3 runs to 15 residues. Germline lookup yields CDR1 LNHDA and CDR2 SQIVND (reference sequence). The V end was cut by 3 bases, the J end by 1 base, with 10 bases between. In nucleotides, the CDR3 is TGTGCCAGTAGTATCTCAGGTTGGAGCAATCAGCCCCAGCATTTT. This sequence encodes CASSISGWSNQPQHF.